A selection of T cell receptor beta chains follows, all from one sample in a study of blood T cells in healthy people across ages. TCRdb re-called the 5' RACE reads through MiXCR, storing one row per CDR3 protein. This table has hundreds of thousands of distinct CDR3 sequences, 25% to 35% appearing once. The sample was blood. The source is a woman of 80 years or more in good health. Both conserved end residues are part of each CDR3. D genes are given only for firm matches. Part of the rows lack a size; the others show once, few, many or a class for expanded clones.

V gene,clone size,J gene,D gene,CDR3 protein,CDR3 DNA
TRBV2,many,TRBJ2-5,-,CASAYPVQETQYF,TGTGCCAGCGCTTATCCGGTCCAAGAGACCCAGTACTTC
TRBV6-5,-,TRBJ2-2,-,CASEAARTGELFF,TGTGCCAGCGAGGCGGCGCGCACCGGGGAGCTGTTTTTT
TRBV18,few,TRBJ2-1,TRBD2,CASSPPGLAGVYNEQFF,TGTGCCAGCTCACCACCTGGACTAGCGGGGGTCTACAATGAGCAGTTCTTC
TRBV6-5,many,TRBJ1-5,TRBD1,CASSSGQGSQPQHF,TGTGCCAGCAGTTCGGGACAGGGTAGCCAGCCCCAGCATTTT
TRBV5-1,many,TRBJ2-4,-,CASSPGEGPRNIQYF,TGCGCCAGCAGCCCCGGCGAGGGGCCGAGAAACATTCAGTACTTC
TRBV6-6,many,TRBJ2-7,TRBD2,CASSYSTGGSYEQYF,TGTGCCAGCAGTTACTCGACGGGAGGTTCCTACGAGCAGTACTTC
TRBV2,-,TRBJ1-1,-,CASSERSRRASTEAFF,TGTGCCAGCAGTGAAAGGAGTAGGAGGGCGAGCACTGAAGCTTTCTTT
TRBV20-1,many,TRBJ2-1,-,CSARDWRLNPRQGEQFF,TGCAGTGCTAGAGATTGGCGCCTCAATCCTAGGCAGGGTGAGCAGTTCTTC
TRBV27,-,TRBJ1-4,TRBD1,CASSLVQGADEKLFF,TGTGCCAGCAGTTTGGTACAGGGGGCGGACGAAAAACTGTTTTTT
TRBV4-3,many,TRBJ1-2,-,CASSQEWSRTGGYTF,TGCGCCAGCAGCCAAGAGTGGTCCAGGACGGGTGGCTACACCTTC
TRBV3-1,few,TRBJ2-1,-,CASSPFEYAEQFF,TGTGCCAGCAGCCCGTTTGAGTATGCTGAGCAGTTCTTC
TRBV30,few,TRBJ2-1,TRBD2,CAWGGSGGSQEQFF,TGTGCCTGGGGGGGTAGCGGGGGGTCCCAGGAGCAGTTCTTC
TRBV2,-,TRBJ1-1,-,CASSVSPGRTEAFF,TGTGCCAGCAGTGTAAGCCCAGGACGGACTGAAGCTTTCTTT
TRBV5-1,-,TRBJ2-4,TRBD2,CASSSSGGPVWYF,TGCGCCAGCAGCTCCAGCGGGGGGCCCGTATGGTACTTC
TRBV4-3,many,TRBJ2-5,-,CASSQDRTVFETQYF,TGCGCCAGCAGCCAAGATCGTACAGTCTTTGAGACCCAGTACTTC
TRBV7-2,many,TRBJ2-3,-,CASSFGGLSTDTQYF,TGTGCCAGCAGCTTTGGGGGGCTGAGCACAGATACGCAGTATTTT
TRBV6-2/TRBV6-3,many,TRBJ2-5,-,CASSYSGPQETQYF,TGTGCCAGCAGTTACAGTGGGCCCCAAGAGACCCAGTACTTC
TRBV5-1,few,TRBJ2-2,TRBD1,CASQITGVSNTGELFF,TGCGCCAGTCAGATCACAGGGGTTTCGAACACCGGGGAGCTGTTTTTT
TRBV7-2,few,TRBJ2-5,TRBD2,CASSLRSGEETQYF,TGTGCCAGCAGCTTACGTAGCGGGGAAGAGACCCAGTACTTC
TRBV27,many,TRBJ1-6,-,CASSPGQDNSPLHF,TGTGCCAGCAGTCCCGGACAAGATAATTCACCCCTCCACTTT
TRBV28,many,TRBJ2-7,TRBD2,CASSPPSGDYIYEQYF,TGTGCCAGCAGTCCCCCGTCCGGGGACTACATCTACGAGCAGTACTTC
TRBV20-1,-,TRBJ1-3,TRBD1,CSASYSGQGGNTIYF,TGCAGTGCTAGTTACTCGGGACAGGGGGGAAACACCATATATTTT
TRBV5-1,few,TRBJ2-5,-,CASKAGSGTREETQYF,TGCGCCAGCAAGGCGGGCTCCGGGACGAGAGAAGAGACCCAGTACTTC
TRBV20-1,-,TRBJ1-2,-,CSARDSDMLNYGYTF,TGCAGTGCTAGAGATAGCGACATGCTGAACTATGGCTACACCTTC
TRBV3-1,-,TRBJ2-3,TRBD1,CASSQDWVRTGPNTDTQYF,TGTGCCAGCAGCCAAGATTGGGTGAGGACAGGGCCTAACACAGATACGCAGTATTTT
TRBV7-2,many,TRBJ1-2,-,CASSPQGWPNYGYTF,TGTGCCAGCAGCCCACAGGGTTGGCCTAACTATGGCTACACCTTC
TRBV12-3/TRBV12-4,few,TRBJ2-5,-,CASSGSNQETQYF,TGTGCCAGCAGTGGCTCTAACCAAGAGACCCAGTACTTC
TRBV15,many,TRBJ2-5,-,CATSRATRAQETQYF,TGTGCCACCAGCAGAGCTACGCGGGCCCAAGAGACCCAGTACTTC
TRBV20-1,many,TRBJ2-1,-,CSGSGGAAYNEQFF,TGCAGTGGCTCTGGGGGGGCCGCCTACAATGAGCAGTTCTTC
TRBV20-1,many,TRBJ2-5,-,CSATQGAGSETQYF,TGCAGTGCCACACAGGGAGCAGGGTCAGAGACCCAGTACTTC
TRBV6-5,many,TRBJ2-5,-,CASSSLAEPQETQYF,TGTGCCAGCAGTTCCCTGGCCGAACCTCAAGAGACCCAGTACTTC
TRBV15,many,TRBJ1-2,-,CATSRVGQYGYTF,TGTGCCACCAGCAGAGTGGGGCAGTATGGCTACACCTTC
TRBV20-1,-,TRBJ1-2,-,CSAPIAGEYGYTF,TGCAGTGCCCCTATAGCAGGGGAGTATGGCTACACCTTC
TRBV4-1,-,TRBJ1-1,TRBD1,CASSQPRQGAFPNTEAFF,TGCGCCAGCAGCCAACCCCGACAGGGGGCCTTTCCGAACACTGAAGCTTTCTTT
TRBV5-4,-,TRBJ1-1,TRBD1,CASATGGRNTEAFF,TGTGCCAGCGCTACAGGGGGGAGGAACACTGAAGCTTTCTTT
TRBV7-2,many,TRBJ2-3,-,CASSDPRGGITDTQYF,TGTGCCAGCAGCGATCCGAGGGGGGGAATCACAGATACGCAGTATTTT
TRBV7-2,many,TRBJ2-7,TRBD1,CASSRQGPLGDEQYF,TGTGCCAGCAGCCGACAGGGACCCCTCGGGGACGAGCAGTACTTC
TRBV5-1,many,TRBJ1-1,-,CASSLADTEAFF,TGCGCCAGCAGCTTGGCCGATACTGAAGCTTTCTTT
TRBV10-1,many,TRBJ2-7,TRBD1,CASSSGTEPYEQYF,TGCGCCAGCAGCTCCGGGACAGAGCCCTACGAGCAGTACTTC